Below are 24 T cell receptor beta chains sequenced from a single sample in a study of graft-versus-host responses after intestinal transplantation. Sequencing used immunoSEQ multiplex PCR; TCRdb keeps in-frame clones, though not all of them. The sample lists 25,000 or so clones; roughly 87% were seen once. These receptors have no identified antigens. Source: unstimulated CD4+ T cells sorted from spleen or lymph node cells, taken before intestinal transplant. The receptors shown here come from a human donor who received an intestinal transplant.

The chain has TRBV18 and TRBJ2-1; 9 nucleotides line up with TRBD2. CDR1 and CDR2 from the germline V gene are KGHSH and LQKENI. The CDR3 covers 15 residues. V gave up 3 bases and J gave up 5 bases; unmatched junction bases: 5. The CDR3 DNA follows: TGTGCCAGCTCACCTAGCGGGGGTCCGAACAATGAGCAGTTCTTC. Translated: CASSPSGGPNNEQFF.

The chain combines TRBV27 with TRBJ2-7; 8 bases agree with TRBD1. The V gene end was trimmed by 4 bases and the J gene end by 2 bases; junction bases not matched to a gene: 10. CDR1 and CDR2 (germline): MNHEY, SMNVEV (reference sequence). The CDR3 runs 16 residues. DNA for the CDR3: TGTGCCAGCAGTTCTCCCCGGGACAGGCTAACCTACGAGCAGTACTTC. This codes for CASSSPRDRLTYEQYF.

This clone appeared a few times. The chain recombines TRBV9 with TRBJ1-2; no clear D gene. The germline V gene encodes CDR1 SGDLS and CDR2 YYNGEE. Trimming pared 4 bases from V and 0 bases from J, leaving 16 bases between. This CDR3 is built from 16 residues. CDR3 in DNA: TGTGCCAGCAGCCCATTCATGGGGTTGGCTAACTATGGCTACACCTTC. Translation: CASSPFMGLANYGYTF.

The chain combines TRBV28 with TRBJ1-1, with D possibly matching TRBD1 (5 bases). This CDR3 is 13 amino acids long. With 7 bases removed from V and 1 base from J, the gap between germline ends came to 10 bases. Germline V gene data show CDR1 as MDHEN and CDR2 as SYDVKM. Here the CDR3 reads CASTFQGNTEAFF. CDR3 bases: TGTGCCAGCACCTTCCAGGGGAACACTGAAGCTTTCTTT.

The gene calls are TRBV6-5 and TRBJ2-3; weak D call: TRBD1 (5 bases). The CDR3 is 13 amino acids. V was pared by 0 bases and J by 9 bases, with 10 bases between. Germline V gene sequence: CDR1 MNHEY, CDR2 SVGAGI. This CDR3 reads CASSYSKQGTQYF. CDR3 nucleotides: TGTGCCAGCAGTTACTCGAAGCAGGGAACGCAGTATTTT.

The chain links TRBV6-6 to TRBJ2-7; D possibly corresponds to TRBD1 (6 bases). The CDR3 is made up of 13 amino acids. Trimming cost V 6 bases and J 3 bases, with 12 bases left between them. Per germline, CDR1 MNHNY and CDR2 SVGAGI (reference sequence). The DNA of the CDR3 is TGTGCCAGCAGGCCACGGACAGTCTACGAGCAGTACTTC. Translated, it gives CASRPRTVYEQYF.

The gene calls are TRBV29-1 and TRBJ2-2, with D unresolved. Germline V lookup: CDR1 SQVTM, CDR2 ANQGSEA. This CDR3 is built from 15 residues. V gave up 5 bases and J gave up 0 bases, with 13 bases separating them. The chain's CDR3 is CSVYLERTNTGELFF. For the CDR3, the DNA is TGCAGCGTTTACTTGGAGAGAACGAACACCGGGGAGCTGTTTTTT.

The chain is built from TRBV28 and TRBJ2-4; D remains unclear. The germline V gene encodes CDR1 MDHEN and CDR2 SYDVKM. The CDR3 runs 14 residues. Trimming removed 3 bases from V and 0 bases from J, with 6 bases in between. CDR3 nucleotide sequence: TGTGCCAGCAGTTTTATGCCAGCCAAAAACATTCAGTACTTC. Protein sequence: CASSFMPAKNIQYF.

V gene TRBV14 combines with J gene TRBJ2-5; D not resolved. V was cut by 1 base and J by 6 bases, with 9 bases left in between. Germline V lookup: CDR1 SGHDN, CDR2 FVKESK. The CDR3 covers 13 residues. CDR3 sequence: CASSQVRSQTQYF. In DNA, the CDR3 is TGTGCCAGCAGCCAAGTTCGGAGCCAGACCCAGTACTTC.

This rearrangement joins TRBV19 to TRBJ1-5; 8 bases match TRBD1. V dropped 10 bases and J dropped 4; count of bases not matched to a gene: 6. The CDR3 is made up of 13 amino acids. Per germline, CDR1 LNHDA and CDR2 SQIVND (reference sequence). CDR3 in DNA: TGTGCCACTAGGGACAGGATAAATCAGCCCCAGCATTTT. Protein product: CATRDRINQPQHF.

The chain employs TRBV19 and TRBJ2-4; D is undetermined. The germline V and J ends were trimmed by 4 bases and 0 bases, with 10 bases remaining between them. CDR1 LNHDA and CDR2 SQIVND come from the germline V gene (reference sequence). This CDR3 region has 15 residues. The CDR3 nucleotides read TGTGCCAGTAGTACCGGCCCTGGAGCCAAAAACATTCAGTACTTC. It is translated as CASSTGPGAKNIQYF.

This clone appeared once. J is TRBJ1-1 and V is TRBV2; the match to TRBD1 covers 7 bases. J lost 5 bases, V lost 8 bases, and 8 bases had no gene match. The germline gives CDR1 SNHLY, CDR2 FYNNEI. The CDR3 is 13 amino acids. This chain's CDR3 is CASQRQGGTEAFF. The CDR3 DNA sequence: TGTGCCAGCCAAAGACAGGGTGGGACTGAAGCTTTCTTT.

The rearrangement joins TRBV5-1 to TRBJ2-5; unclear D gene. Germline V gene lookup returns CDR1 SGHRS and CDR2 YFSETQ. Trimming removed 4 bases from V and 4 bases from J, with 8 bases in between. This CDR3 spans 12 amino acids. The CDR3 sequence is CASSPSGETQYF. As DNA, the CDR3 is TGCGCCAGCAGCCCCAGTGGAGAGACCCAGTACTTC. Together with reference TRBV5-1 and TRBJ2-5, the CDR3 gives the full variable domain: KAGVTQTPRYLIKTRGQQVTLSCSPISGHRSVSWYQQTPGQGLQFLFEYFSETQRNKGNFPGRFSGRQFSNSRSEMNVSTLELGDSALYLCASSPSGETQYFGPGTRLLVL.

The rearrangement uses TRBV28 and TRBJ2-7; 10 nucleotides align to TRBD1. This CDR3 has 17 residues. Trimming removed 4 bases from V and 1 base from J; junction bases left unmatched: 10. The germline gives CDR1 MDHEN, CDR2 SYDVKM. The CDR3 loop reads CASSYGVSGQGSYEQYF. CDR3 bases: TGTGCCAGCAGTTATGGTGTTTCGGGACAGGGGTCCTACGAGCAGTACTTC.

The rearrangement joins TRBV6-1 to TRBJ2-5; 10 bases are shared with TRBD2. The CDR3 consists of 15 residues. V shed 5 bases and J 2 bases; nucleotides not matched to a gene: 5. Germline loops: CDR1 MNHNS, CDR2 SASEGT. The CDR3 loop reads CASSPRLAGQETQYF. CDR3 nucleotides: TGTGCCAGCAGTCCCAGACTAGCGGGTCAAGAGACCCAGTACTTC.

The CDR3 DNA is TGTGCCAGCAGCTTGGTAGGAGACACAAGCTACTATGGCTACACCTTC. This translates into CASSLVGDTSYYGYTF. The rearrangement joins TRBV5-6 to TRBJ1-2; D gene unclear. The V end lost 0 bases, the J end lost 3 bases, and 15 bases lay between the germline ends. Germline V CDR1 and CDR2: SGHDT, YYEEEE. CDR3 length: 16 amino acids.

This clone was recorded only once. The gene calls are TRBV19 and TRBJ2-7; D could derive from TRBD1 or TRBD2 (5 bases each). Germline CDR1 LNHDA, CDR2 SQIVND (reference sequence). CDR3 length: 15 amino acids. V was pared by 6 bases and J by 0 bases, with 15 bases between. CDR3 region: CASRDSGTASYEQYF. Here the CDR3 DNA reads TGTGCCAGTAGGGACTCCGGGACGGCCTCCTACGAGCAGTACTTC.

The V call is TRBV2, the J call TRBJ1-2; D remains unclear. Germline CDR1 SNHLY, CDR2 FYNNEI. V lost 1 base and J 4 bases, leaving 19 bases between the germline ends. The CDR3 consists of 17 residues. For the CDR3, the DNA is TGTGCCAGCAGTGAAGTATGGTCGGGCTTCGTAGCCTATGGCTACACCTTC. Its translation is CASSEVWSGFVAYGYTF.

This sequence joins TRBV27 and TRBJ1-5; TRBD1 is a possible D gene (5 bases). Germline V CDR1 and CDR2: MNHEY, SMNVEV (reference sequence). This CDR3 spans 14 amino acids. V was cut by 7 bases and J by 2 bases, with 12 bases left in between. As DNA, the CDR3 is TGTGCCAGCAACCCCTGGGGGGGCAATCAGCCCCAGCATTTT. It translates to CASNPWGGNQPQHF.

This clone was observed once. The gene calls are TRBV27 and TRBJ2-7; tentatively, D is TRBD1 or TRBD2 (5 bases each). The germline V and J ends were trimmed by 5 bases and 10 bases, with 18 bases remaining between them. Germline CDR1 is MNHEY and CDR2 is SMNVEV (reference sequence). The CDR3 consists of 13 residues. CDR3 sequence: CASSPEGERRQYF. Here the CDR3 DNA reads TGTGCCAGCAGTCCCGAAGGGGAGCGCCGACAGTACTTC.

This sequence joins TRBV12-5 and TRBJ2-1, with D possibly matching TRBD1 (6 bases). Germline V gene lookup returns CDR1 LGHNT and CDR2 FRNRAP. The CDR3 contains 17 residues. The V and J ends lost 7 bases and 6 bases respectively, with 25 bases between them. CDR3 in amino acids: CASASPRTDTPVNEQFF. CDR3 coding DNA: TGTGCTAGTGCCTCGCCCAGGACAGACACTCCGGTCAATGAGCAGTTCTTC.

V usage is TRBV15 and J usage is TRBJ1-1; a weak D match, TRBD1 (5 bases). There are 17 residues in the CDR3. Per the germline V gene, CDR1 is LNHNV and CDR2 is YYDKDF (reference sequence). The V gene lost 0 bases and the J gene lost 2 bases, with 16 bases spanning the gap. CDR3 loop: CATSRDLRGRANTEAFF. In nucleotides, the CDR3 is TGTGCCACCAGCAGAGATTTGAGGGGAAGGGCCAACACTGAAGCTTTCTTT.

This sequence joins TRBV9 and TRBJ2-3; the D gene is possibly TRBD2 (5 bases). CDR1 is SGDLS, CDR2 YYNGEE, per germline. Trimming took off 4 bases at V and 2 bases at J, with 8 bases between the two ends. The CDR3 totals 13 residues. The CDR3 nucleotides read TGTGCCAGCAGCATCCGGGACACAGATACGCAGTATTTT. This translates into CASSIRDTDTQYF.

The chain links TRBV7-9 to TRBJ1-1, with unresolved D. Germline V lookup: CDR1 SEHNR, CDR2 FQNEAQ (reference sequence). Trimming removed 3 bases at V and 0 bases at J, with 11 bases between. The CDR3 has 15 residues. The CDR3 nucleotides read TGTGCCAGCAGCTTTGGGTCCGGGGTGAACACTGAAGCTTTCTTT. Its protein is CASSFGSGVNTEAFF.